Given below is one T cell receptor beta chain in context. The sample belongs to a study of blood T cell repertoires in COVID-19. The wider study: Researchers got acute and convalescent COVID-19 samples from the United States, Italy and Spain.

The CDR3 sequence is 14 residues long. The germline CDR1 and CDR2 sequences are SGHRS and YFSETQ. Trimming stripped 4 bases from V and 4 bases from J, with 11 bases between. Generated by immunoSEQ multiplex PCR, the TCRdb table keeps only in-frame clones and is missing some. The sample lists 250,000 or so clones, around nine tenths occurring once. Sequencing used peripheral blood. This chain joins TRBV5-1 and TRBJ1-4, with D tentatively TRBD1 (6 bases). The sequence was obtained from a woman in her 70s with active or convalescent COVID-19. The CDR3 DNA sequence: TGCGCCAGCAGCCAGGACAGCCTTAATGAAAAACTGTTTTTT. Translation: CASSQDSLNEKLFF.